This TCR beta chain was obtained from a study of blood T cells in healthy people across ages (dated by TCRdb to between 2014 and 2016). Turning to the overall study: Template switching captured roughly one uniquely barcoded TCR beta cDNA molecule per two T cells in model experiments. The donors were divided into four age groups: young (average roughly 15 years), middle-aged (roughly 42), aged (about 60) and long-lived (roughly 88). Using deep sequencing normalized with unique cDNA molecular identifiers, the study measured how TCR beta repertoire diversity changes with age. To avoid experimental bias, donors of different ages were distributed randomly across sequencing lanes. Two additional independent replicas of 1 million unique cDNA reads from the same blood draw were analyzed for two donors (one aged 18 to 30 and one aged 80 or older).

This clonotype appeared a few times. The antigen it binds to is not known. Base qualities are not provided; no much larger clone lies one nucleotide away. There are 16 amino acids in the CDR3, from cysteine to phenylalanine inclusive. The entry retains the CDR3 DNA only, 48 bases that are in frame from base 1. At the junction V is shortened by 7 bases and J by 10 bases; bases outside the gene matches: 12. Donors were 39 systemically healthy Caucasian individuals from Russia aged roughly 6 to 90 years. Each donor gave 9.5 to 10 milliliters of peripheral blood, drawn into EDTA-treated Vacutainer tubes. Ficoll-Paque density-gradient centrifugation was used to isolate PBMCs, with at least 6.5 million per sample. Trizol reagent was used to extract total RNA from PBMCs, with at least 6 micrograms per sample. The percentages of naive CD45RAhigh/CD27high T cells were determined by flow cytometry on a PBMC aliquot from every donor.

What the work shows at the level of the full study, not this receptor alone: Compared with the aged group, the long-lived group had more naive CD4+ T cells, fewer expanded clones and increased TCR diversity, a pattern suggesting age selection. Estimates of total diversity based on one million sequenced T cells were regarded as lower bounds and as underestimates. The CMV infection status of donors was not known, potentially confounding age-related changes in expanded clonotypes. As age increased, observed TCR beta diversity per million T cells dropped in a roughly linear way, and a significant reduction was already evident by age 40. A strong correlation was found between observed TCR beta diversity and the percentage of naive T cells measured by flow cytometry. Conclusive comparison of naive and antigen-experienced compartments was prevented by the profiling of bulk unsorted PBMCs.

The library relied on 5' RACE. TCRdb lists the instrument as Illumina HiSeq 2500. The second PCR ran for roughly 7 to 11 cycles and used a J-beta primer mix along with a sample-barcoded 5' primer. Each TCR beta cDNA molecule received a unique molecular identifier from a template-switch 5' adaptor carrying 12 random nucleotides. Each sample yielded at least 2.5 million CDR3-containing paired-end reads. All of the RNA was converted into first-strand cDNA using the Mint cDNA synthesis kit, with a TRBC-specific oligonucleotide serving as the primer. Following uracil-DNA glycosylase treatment, all cDNA underwent a first 18-cycle PCR with the universal primers M1SS and BC2_uni_R. The authors' pipeline ran thus. Normalization of each sample was performed by random selection of 1 million high-quality reads, each carrying a distinct molecular identifier. Reads sharing molecular identifiers were discarded rather than binned into consensus sequences. MiTCR, set to a Q25 quality threshold and the strictest error-elimination algorithm, was used for CDR3 identification, clonotype clustering and error correction. A nonparametric unseen species model with Euler transformation was used to estimate a lower bound on total TCR beta diversity. TCRdb redid the processing of the public reads, applying fastp at Q25 and MiXCR, and retained in-frame beta chains. Entries are consolidated by CDR3 protein sequence, retaining the most common genes and DNA. Here the V and J calls rest on TCRdb's processing, not on the authors' analysis. Recorded for this sample are 1.5 million to 2 million distinct CDR3 sequences; over 25% of them occurred a single time. Jointly, the top ten make up 7.7% of the sample.

The sequence was collected from a woman under 40 in good health. The sequencing sample was made of blood. The receptor chain draws on TRBV12-3 or TRBV12-4 and TRBJ2-1, with 14 central nucleotides matching TRBD2. The CDR3 is CASIPGGTSGSGEQFF. In nucleotide form, the sequence is TGTGCCAGCATCCCGGGAGGGACTAGCGGGAGTGGAGAGCAGTTCTTC.